The 9 T cell receptor beta chains presented below share a single source sample, sequenced in a study of T-cell memory formation after mild COVID-19. TCRdb re-analysed the 5' RACE reads in MiXCR, keeping a single row per CDR3 protein. Of approximately 350,000 distinct CDR3 sequences listed, approximately 27% are singletons. Sequences were obtained from PBMCs or a T cell subset sorted from them (not recorded which). The receptors here all came from an adult woman who had mild COVID-19 (a few samples of this study predate the infection). Cell type and time point are not known.

The chain combines TRBV24-1 with TRBJ1-2; 7 bases line up with TRBD1. The CDR3 loop spans 15 amino acids. Trimming took 3 bases from V and 8 from J; bases not matched to a gene: 11. Germline assignment: CDR1 KGHDR and CDR2 SFDVKD. CDR3 nucleotide sequence: TGTGCCACCAGTGATCCCGGACAGGTGGTCGGAGGCTACACCTTC. This translates into CATSDPGQVVGGYTF.

The V and J genes are TRBV2 and TRBJ2-3, with a possible D match to TRBD1 (5 bases). The V end was cut by 5 bases, the J end by 5 bases, with 20 bases between. Germline loops: CDR1 SNHLY, CDR2 FYNNEI. The CDR3 consists of 16 residues. The CDR3 coding sequence is TGTGCCAGCAGTCCTTTGGGGCGTGGAATTGGAGATACGCAGTATTTT. Translated: CASSPLGRGIGDTQYF.

This clonotype was detected only a few times. This chain links TRBV20-1 with TRBJ2-1, with 8 bases matching TRBD2. Germline assignment: CDR1 DFQATT and CDR2 SNEGSKA (reference sequence). The V and J ends lost 3 bases and 7 bases, in that order; junction bases with no gene match: 8. The CDR3 covers 14 residues. CDR3 sequence: CSASTAGVGNEQFF. As DNA, the CDR3 is TGCAGTGCTAGCACAGCGGGAGTAGGTAATGAGCAGTTCTTC.

The chain is built from TRBV10-2 and TRBJ2-1, with D tentatively TRBD2 (6 bases). V shed 4 bases and J shed 7 bases, with 14 bases lying between them. Looked up from germline, CDR1 is WSHSY and CDR2 is SAAADI. The CDR3 spans 14 residues. The CDR3 DNA is TGCGCCAGCAGTGGGGAGGTCCCCGGGAATGAGCAGTTCTTC. Its translation is CASSGEVPGNEQFF.

The rearrangement joins TRBV7-9 to TRBJ2-1; D is perhaps TRBD2 (7 bases). CDR3 size: 15 residues. Germline CDR1 is SEHNR and CDR2 is FQNEAQ (reference sequence). Between the trimmed V and J ends, which lost 4 bases and 7 bases, there was a span of 17 bases. The CDR3: CASSSRRGGGNEQFF. In nucleotides, the CDR3 is TGTGCCAGCAGCTCCCGAAGGGGAGGGGGGAATGAGCAGTTCTTC.

The genes are TRBV25-1 and TRBJ2-2; TRBD2 matches at 14 bases. Looked up from germline, CDR1 is MGHDK and CDR2 is SYGVNS. This CDR3 has 17 residues. The V and J ends lost 3 bases and 2 bases, in that order; junction bases with no gene match: 2. CDR3 nucleotides: TGTGCCAGCAGTGAGGGACTAGCGGGGGCAAACACCGGGGAGCTGTTTTTT. It codes for CASSEGLAGANTGELFF.

This clonotype was counted between two and nine times. V and J are TRBV15 and TRBJ2-1; D unresolved. The germline gives CDR1 LNHNV, CDR2 YYDKDF (reference sequence). Trimming pared 1 base from V and 0 bases from J, leaving 10 bases between. The CDR3 runs to 16 residues. Here the CDR3 reads CATSRVNVYSYNEQFF. CDR3 DNA: TGTGCCACCAGCAGAGTTAACGTCTACTCCTACAATGAGCAGTTCTTC.

In nucleotides, the CDR3 is TGTGCCAGCAGCTTTAGCAGGGGAGGAGAGACCCAGTACTTC. It encodes CASSFSRGGETQYF. V usage is TRBV7-6 and J usage is TRBJ2-5; the D call may be TRBD1 or TRBD2 (6 bases each). V dropped 3 bases and J dropped 4 bases, with 12 bases sitting between them. The germline V gene encodes CDR1 SGHVS and CDR2 FNYEAQ. The CDR3 spans 14 residues.

This clonotype showed up just a few times. The CDR3 DNA reads TGTGCCAGCAGTTCTAGCGGGAGGTCGTCAGATACGCAGTATTTT. Amino acids: CASSSSGRSSDTQYF. The chain links TRBV12-3 or TRBV12-4 to TRBJ2-3; 11 nucleotides align to TRBD2. The CDR3 sequence is 15 residues long. V lost 4 bases to trimming and J lost 4 bases; unmatched junction nucleotides: 4.